Below are 14 T cell receptor beta chains sequenced from a single sample in a study of human T cells and chemical hapten exposure. TCRdb independently ran MiXCR on the RACE reads; one entry per CDR3 protein. The sample has roughly 130,000 distinct CDR3 sequences; about 11% are singletons. Time point given: patch test 3, about 24 weeks after DPC sensitization. Treatment noted: therapeutic diphenylcyclopropenone sensitization with weekly scalp DPC. This sample comprised whole blood, obtained in connection with sensitization to the hapten diphenylcyclopropenone (DPC). Receptor source: a woman in her 50s with alopecia areata. Some clones in this sample may be carry-over from other donors' samples.

The chain recombines TRBV2 with TRBJ2-5; D call uncertain. The CDR3 consists of 16 residues. The V end lost 2 bases, the J end lost 2 bases, and 15 bases lay between the germline ends. The germline CDR1 and CDR2 sequences are SNHLY and FYNNEI. The CDR3 nucleotides read TGTGCCAGCAGTGAATTAGATTGGGCAGGTCAAGAGACCCAGTACTTC. Translation: CASSELDWAGQETQYF.

In its sample, this clonotype was seen many times. The chain recombines TRBV6-6 with TRBJ2-7; TRBD2 might be the D (6 bases). V lost 6 bases and J 7 bases, leaving 13 bases between the germline ends. The CDR3 is 12 amino acids. Germline CDR1 MNHNY, CDR2 SVGAGI (reference sequence). The CDR3: CASSSLAPEQYF. The CDR3 nucleotides are TGTGCCAGCAGCTCACTAGCCCCGGAGCAGTACTTC.

A word on this clonotype: One end of the junction is discordant with germline, which a read error may explain. The chain carries TRBV4-1 and TRBJ1-6, with D possibly being TRBD1 (5 bases). The length of the CDR3 is 17 residues. The germline V gene has CDR1 MGHRA and CDR2 YSYEKL. The CDR3 sequence: CASSQVPDRGNNSPLNF. DNA for the CDR3: TGCGCCAGCAGCCAAGTACCGGACCGGGGGAATAATTCACCCCTCAACTTT.

This clonotype was counted ten times or more. V is TRBV7-6 and J is TRBJ2-3, with 8 bases lining up with TRBD2. Germline-derived CDR1 and CDR2 are SGHVS and FNYEAQ. V was clipped by 2 bases and J by 7 bases; unmatched bases: 20. The CDR3 totals 19 residues. CDR3 nucleotides: TGTGCCAGCAGCTTAACCACCCTTGGTTTAGCGGGGACCCATTATACGCAGTATTTT. Encoded protein: CASSLTTLGLAGTHYTQYF.

This clonotype appeared many times. This rearrangement joins TRBV10-2 to TRBJ2-3; TRBD2 aligns across 7 bases. The germline gives CDR1 WSHSY, CDR2 SAAADI. Germline trimming cut 5 bases from V and 0 bases from J; bases unmatched to any gene: 11. CDR3 length: 17 residues. The CDR3: CASSPITGTTSTDTQYF. DNA for the CDR3: TGCGCCAGCAGTCCTATCACCGGGACTACTAGCACAGATACGCAGTATTTT.

This clonotype turned up a few times. The chain joins TRBV20-1 to TRBJ1-2; D unresolved. V dropped 6 bases and J dropped 3 bases, with 11 bases sitting between them. CDR1 and CDR2 (germline): DFQATT, SNEGSKA (reference sequence). The CDR3 is 12 residues long. CDR3 region: CSAHRTDYGYTF. CDR3 DNA: TGCAGTGCCCATAGAACAGACTATGGCTACACCTTC.

This chain links TRBV12-3 or TRBV12-4 with TRBJ2-3; D assignment may be TRBD1 or TRBD2 (5 bases each). The ends were cut back, 6 bases at V and 1 base at J, with 11 bases in the middle. The CDR3 loop spans 14 amino acids. The CDR3 sequence: CASSEGFGTDTQYF. For the CDR3, the DNA is TGTGCCAGCAGCGAGGGGTTTGGCACAGATACGCAGTATTTT.

The genes are TRBV29-1 and TRBJ2-2; D remains ambiguous. The length of the CDR3 is 12 residues. V lost 7 bases and J lost 5, with 11 bases in between. The V gene's germline CDR1 is SQVTM and CDR2 ANQGSEA. CDR3 DNA: TGCAGCGGCGGAGCCCTTACCGGGGAGCTGTTTTTT. Protein product: CSGGALTGELFF.

The chain uses TRBV7-2 and TRBJ2-2; D could derive from TRBD1 or TRBD2 (6 bases each). Trimming shortened V by 5 bases and J by 4 bases, and 11 bases separated the two germline ends. This CDR3 spans 14 amino acids. In germline, CDR1 is SGHTA, CDR2 FQGNSA. The CDR3 protein is CASSGGRGTGELFF. The CDR3 DNA sequence: TGTGCCAGCAGCGGGGGGCGGGGCACCGGGGAGCTGTTTTTT. Together with reference TRBV7-2 and TRBJ2-2, the CDR3 gives the full variable domain: GAGVSQSPSNKVTEKGKDVELRCDPISGHTALYWYRQSLGQGLEFLIYFQGNSAPDKSGLPSDRFSAERTGGSVSTLTIQRTQQEDSAVYLCASSGGRGTGELFFGEGSRLTVL.

V usage is TRBV5-1 and J usage is TRBJ2-5; TRBD1 aligns across 8 bases. Looked up from germline, CDR1 is SGHRS and CDR2 is YFSETQ. V lost 2 bases and J lost 4; bases outside the gene matches: 4. This CDR3 has 14 residues. The CDR3, as DNA: TGCGCCAGCAGCTTCGGACAGGGAAGAGAGACCCAGTACTTC. It encodes CASSFGQGRETQYF.

The chain recombines TRBV29-1 with TRBJ1-1, with 8 positions matching TRBD1. Germline values: CDR1 SQVTM, CDR2 ANQGSEA. This CDR3 is 13 amino acids long. V trimming: 7 bases; J trimming: 2 bases; junction bases outside the gene matches: 6. The CDR3 coding sequence is TGCAGCGCCACCGGGACAGGTAACACTGAAGCTTTCTTT. It translates to CSATGTGNTEAFF. The complete variable domain, with remaining parts taken from reference TRBV29-1 and TRBJ1-1, reads SAVISQKPSRDICQRGTSLTIQCQVDSQVTMMFWYRQQPGQSLTLIATANQGSEATYESGFVIDKFPISRPNLTFSTLTVSNMSPEDSSIYLCSATGTGNTEAFFGQGTRLTVV.

In its sample, this clonotype was seen a few times. The chain has TRBV15 and TRBJ2-6; D is uncertain. Germline loops: CDR1 LNHNV, CDR2 YYDKDF (reference sequence). This CDR3 spans 15 amino acids. V gave up 0 bases and J gave up 0 bases, with 3 bases separating them. The CDR3 here is CATSREVSGANVLTF. The CDR3 DNA reads TGTGCCACCAGCAGAGAGGTCTCTGGGGCCAACGTCCTGACTTTC.

The chain has TRBV12-3 or TRBV12-4 and TRBJ2-3, with 8 positions matching TRBD2. V lost 1 base and J lost 1; bases outside the gene matches: 4. The CDR3 sequence is 16 residues long. The CDR3 protein is CASSLGKAGGTDTQYF. The CDR3 DNA is TGTGCCAGCAGTTTAGGGAAAGCGGGAGGCACAGATACGCAGTATTTT.

This clonotype came up a few times. The chain has TRBV15 and TRBJ1-5; TRBD1 agrees at 7 bases. V shed 1 base and J 8 bases; nucleotides not matched to a gene: 11. CDR1 and CDR2 from the germline V gene are LNHNV and YYDKDF (reference sequence). This CDR3 region has 16 residues. In DNA form, the CDR3 reads TGTGCCACCAGCAGAGGGGGAAAGGGGGCGAGGGAGCCCCAGCATTTT. It codes for CATSRGGKGAREPQHF.